The 31 T cell receptor beta chains below come from one sample, sequenced in a study of cytotoxic CD8 clonotypes in ibrutinib-treated CLL (dated by TCRdb to the early 2020s). The meaning of the sample's time point label: approximately 2 years on ibrutinib. The method behind the library was the immunoSEQ multiplex PCR assay. Imported from immuneACCESS, the table was reduced by TCRdb to in-frame sequences with V and J called. These copies leave out some clones; in studies compared against another copy, an unresolved V gene accounts for under half, and the cause of the remainder is not known. The sample table lists under 150,000 clones, roughly 80% of them with a count of one. Clones ranked in the top ten supply about 3.3% of the sample. The sequencing here drew on PBMCs, taken after 24 months of ibrutinib treatment. The origin of the receptors is a human donor with chronic lymphocytic leukemia.

The gene calls are TRBV25-1 and TRBJ2-5, with TRBD1 matching 10 bases. Germline CDR1 reads MGHDK; CDR2 reads SYGVNS. The ends lost 6 bases at V and 3 bases at J; junction bases unmatched: 4. This CDR3 has 14 amino acids. DNA for the CDR3: TGTGCCAGCAGGCCCGGGACAGGGGAAGAGACCCAGTACTTC. Translated: CASRPGTGEETQYF. Based on the CDR3 plus reference TRBV25-1 and TRBJ2-5, the full variable domain is EADIYQTPRYLVIGTGKKITLECSQTMGHDKMYWYQQDPGMELHLIHYSYGVNSTEKGDLSSESTVSRIRTEHFPLTLESARPSHTSQYLCASRPGTGEETQYFGPGTRLLVL.

The CDR3 nucleotides read TGTGCCATCAACCTCGGGACAGGGCGAGGGGAGACCCAGTACTTC. Amino acids: CAINLGTGRGETQYF. This chain links TRBV10-3 with TRBJ2-5; 9 bases fit TRBD1. The V gene end was trimmed by 7 bases and the J gene end by 5 bases; junction bases not matched to a gene: 11. The CDR3 is made up of 15 amino acids. Germline V gene sequence: CDR1 ENHRY, CDR2 SYGVKD.

This clone was picked up one time. The rearrangement uses TRBV28 and TRBJ2-7; unclear D gene. V was pared by 2 bases and J by 2 bases, with 7 bases between. This CDR3 comprises 13 residues. CDR1 and CDR2 (germline): MDHEN, SYDVKM. As DNA, the CDR3 is TGTGCCAGCAGTTTAGCGGTGGCCTACGAGCAGTACTTC. Its translation: CASSLAVAYEQYF.

The chain employs TRBV27 and TRBJ2-3; 11 nucleotides agree with TRBD2. The CDR3 runs 15 residues. V lost 7 bases and J lost 6; bases outside the gene matches: 9. CDR1 MNHEY and CDR2 SMNVEV come from the germline V gene (reference sequence). CDR3 DNA sequence: TGTGCCAGCAAGTTAGCGGGGGGGCGTCAGGATACGCAGTATTTT. This gives the protein CASKLAGGRQDTQYF.

This chain joins TRBV5-6 and TRBJ2-5, with TRBD2 identical over 10 bases. Trimming cost V 4 bases and J 5 bases; bases outside gene matches: 8. The CDR3 extends over 15 amino acids. From germline, CDR1 is SGHDT and CDR2 YYEEEE. This CDR3 reads CASSGRSGGGETQYF. The CDR3 DNA reads TGTGCCAGCAGCGGGAGGAGCGGGGGGGGCGAGACCCAGTACTTC. Based on the CDR3 plus reference TRBV5-6 and TRBJ2-5, the full variable domain is DAGVTQSPTHLIKTRGQQVTLRCSPKSGHDTVSWYQQALGQGPQFIFQYYEEEERQRGNFPDRFSGHQFPNYSSELNVNALLLGDSALYLCASSGRSGGGETQYFGPGTRLLVL.

This CDR3 is CASSLGSYNEQFF. The DNA of the CDR3 is TGCGCCAGCAGCTTGGGCAGCTACAATGAGCAGTTCTTC. The rearrangement joins TRBV5-1 to TRBJ2-1; D unclear. The CDR3 is 13 residues long. Trimming stripped 0 bases from V and 3 bases from J, with 4 bases between. The germline CDR1 and CDR2 sequences are SGHRS and YFSETQ.

V usage is TRBV4-1 and J usage is TRBJ2-3; the D gene is possibly TRBD2 (6 bases). This CDR3 has 12 amino acids. Per germline, CDR1 MGHRA and CDR2 YSYEKL. With 3 bases removed from V and 8 bases from J, the gap between germline ends came to 9 bases. CDR3: CASSQGTVTQYF. The CDR3 nucleotides are TGCGCCAGCAGCCAGGGGACTGTTACGCAGTATTTT.

CDR3 in amino acids: CASRRGHTDTQYF. The CDR3 DNA follows: TGTGCCAGCCGCAGGGGGCATACAGATACGCAGTATTTT. The genes are TRBV2 and TRBJ2-3, with 8 bases lining up with TRBD1. In germline, CDR1 is SNHLY, CDR2 FYNNEI. The V and J ends lost 8 bases and 3 bases, in that order; junction bases with no gene match: 4. The CDR3 is 13 amino acids.

V gene TRBV9 combines with J gene TRBJ1-2; D gene ambiguous. Germline V gene data show CDR1 as SGDLS and CDR2 as YYNGEE. V lost 3 bases and J 6 bases, leaving 12 bases between the germline ends. This CDR3 contains 13 residues. CDR3 sequence reads: CASSGLVGDGYTF. In DNA form, the CDR3 reads TGTGCCAGCAGCGGCCTTGTAGGAGATGGCTACACCTTC.

V is TRBV10-3 and J is TRBJ2-7, with D possibly TRBD2 on 6 matching bases. Per the germline V gene, CDR1 is ENHRY and CDR2 is SYGVKD. There are 14 residues in the CDR3. V was shortened by 6 bases and J by 3 bases, with 15 bases between the two germline ends. The CDR3 DNA sequence: TGTGCCATCAGCGCCGGGACTCGAGGCTACGAGCAGTACTTC. It specifies CAISAGTRGYEQYF.

V and J are TRBV6-4 and TRBJ2-3; 9 bases align to TRBD2. This CDR3 has 15 amino acids. V shed 4 bases and J 4 bases; nucleotides not matched to a gene: 6. Germline V gives CDR1 MRHNA, CDR2 SNTAGT. CDR3: CASSVSGGQADTQYF. DNA for the CDR3: TGTGCCAGCAGTGTCAGCGGGGGGCAGGCAGATACGCAGTATTTT.

This clone has just a few counts. The chain combines TRBV19 with TRBJ2-4; D is undetermined. V was cut by 1 base and J by 1 base, with 5 bases left in between. The CDR3 has 14 amino acids. Germline CDR1 is LNHDA and CDR2 is SQIVND (reference sequence). The CDR3 is CASSIAQAKNIQYF. As DNA, the CDR3 is TGTGCCAGTAGTATAGCACAGGCCAAAAACATTCAGTACTTC.

This chain joins TRBV5-4 and TRBJ2-5; TRBD2 is a possible D gene (6 bases). Trimming removed 3 bases at V and 5 bases at J, with 14 bases between. This CDR3 is 14 amino acids long. CDR1 is SGHNT, CDR2 YYREEE, per germline (reference sequence). The CDR3 nucleotides read TGTGCCAGCAGCTCTGGAGGGGTGGGGGAGACCCAGTACTTC. Its protein product is CASSSGGVGETQYF.

The chain joins TRBV9 to TRBJ2-1; 8 bases map to TRBD2. The CDR3 spans 16 residues. CDR1 is SGDLS, CDR2 YYNGEE, per germline. V lost 0 bases, J lost 5 bases, and 7 bases stayed unmatched. The chain's CDR3 is CASSVGRGAIDNEQFF. The CDR3 nucleotides read TGTGCCAGCAGCGTAGGGCGGGGGGCTATCGACAATGAGCAGTTCTTC.

This sequence joins TRBV30 and TRBJ1-6; perhaps TRBD1 as D (5 bases). Deletions cut 4 bases from V and 0 bases from J, with 10 bases between. Germline V CDR1 and CDR2: GTSNPN, SVGIG (reference sequence). There are 15 residues in the CDR3. Written as DNA, the CDR3 is TGTGCCTGGACAGGGCTGAGCTCCTATAATTCACCCCTCCACTTT. It is translated as CAWTGLSSYNSPLHF.

In regard to this clone: Other DNA variants within this sample encode the same CDR3. The chain is built from TRBV18 and TRBJ1-2; 7 nucleotides agree with TRBD1. Germline V CDR1 and CDR2: KGHSH, LQKENI. Trimming took 3 bases from V and 5 from J; bases not matched to a gene: 3. This CDR3 region has 13 residues. CDR3 coding DNA: TGTGCCAGCTCACCCGGGACAGATTATGGCTACACCTTC. Translated, it gives CASSPGTDYGYTF.

The J gene is TRBJ2-2, the V gene TRBV11-3; 11 bases map to TRBD2. Per germline, CDR1 SGHNT and CDR2 YENEEA. With 4 bases clipped from V and 16 bases from J, the junction kept 11 bases outside the gene matches. This CDR3 comprises 14 residues. CDR3 nucleotide sequence: TGTGCCAGCAGCTCCGGACTAGCGGGCCATGGACCGTTTTTT. This translates into CASSSGLAGHGPFF.

This rearrangement joins TRBV27 to TRBJ1-1, with a weak D call TRBD1 (5 bases). Germline assignment: CDR1 MNHEY and CDR2 SMNVEV (reference sequence). The CDR3 is 16 amino acids. Trimming took 5 bases from V and 0 from J, leaving 16 bases between them. For the CDR3, the DNA is TGTGCCAGCAGTGCCCGAACCGGGACGGTGAACACTGAAGCTTTCTTT. Translating gives CASSARTGTVNTEAFF.

The genes are TRBV11-3 and TRBJ2-3; D might be TRBD1 or TRBD2, each matching 5 bases. The CDR3 has 14 amino acids. Germline CDR1 is SGHNT and CDR2 is YENEEA. Trimming pared 4 bases from V and 6 bases from J, leaving 14 bases between. Here the CDR3 DNA reads TGTGCCAGCAGCTCCGAGGGCAGGGAGGATACGCAGTATTTT. Protein product: CASSSEGREDTQYF.

V is TRBV6-5 and J is TRBJ1-6; the D gene is possibly TRBD1 (6 bases). Per the germline V gene, CDR1 is MNHEY and CDR2 is SVGAGI. The CDR3 sequence is 15 residues long. V lost 7 bases and J lost 7, with 17 bases in between. The CDR3 region has the DNA TGTGCCAGCATTCCCGGCAGGGGAGAAAATTCACCCCTCCACTTT. Protein sequence: CASIPGRGENSPLHF.

This rearrangement joins TRBV6-1 to TRBJ1-5; the match to TRBD1 covers 8 bases. CDR1 MNHNS and CDR2 SASEGT come from the germline V gene. Trimming cost V 7 bases and J 4 bases; bases outside gene matches: 9. The CDR3 runs to 15 residues. The DNA for the CDR3 is TGTGCCAGCAACCAGGGGGCAGCTCCAAATCAGCCCCAGCATTTT. Translated: CASNQGAAPNQPQHF.

The V and J genes are TRBV5-1 and TRBJ2-3; possibly TRBD1 for D (6 bases). The V end was cut by 0 bases, the J end by 5 bases, with 13 bases between. Germline CDR1 reads SGHRS; CDR2 reads YFSETQ. CDR3 length: 15 residues. CDR3 in amino acids: CASSLGTALGDTQYF. CDR3 DNA sequence: TGCGCCAGCAGCTTGGGGACAGCCCTCGGAGATACGCAGTATTTT.

This chain joins TRBV6-6 and TRBJ1-6; no firm D call. V shed 7 bases and J shed 2 bases, with 9 bases lying between them. The CDR3 length is 14 residues. Per germline, CDR1 MNHNY and CDR2 SVGAGI (reference sequence). This CDR3 reads CASIKETYNSPLHF. The CDR3 bases are TGTGCCAGCATAAAGGAAACCTATAATTCACCCCTCCACTTT.

The chain combines TRBV28 with TRBJ1-5; no clear D. The germline gives CDR1 MDHEN, CDR2 SYDVKM. Trimming pared 9 bases from V and 6 bases from J, leaving 15 bases between. The CDR3 sequence is 13 residues long. As DNA, the CDR3 is TGTGCCAGTTATATAGATGAGCTTCAGCCCCAGCATTTT. Protein product: CASYIDELQPQHF.

This chain joins TRBV27 and TRBJ2-5; D possibly corresponds to TRBD1 (6 bases). V lost 6 bases and J 7 bases, leaving 18 bases between the germline ends. CDR1 and CDR2 (germline): MNHEY, SMNVEV (reference sequence). This CDR3 contains 14 residues. The CDR3 region has the DNA TGTGCCAGCAGCCCGGACAGAATGAGAGTGACCCAGTACTTC. Its protein product is CASSPDRMRVTQYF.

The genes are TRBV13 and TRBJ2-3; 8 positions match TRBD1. V was pared by 6 bases and J by 3 bases, with 11 bases of the junction left unmatched. The CDR3 has 16 residues. Germline V gene data show CDR1 as PRHDT and CDR2 as FYEKMQ (reference sequence). The CDR3 nucleotides read TGTGCCAGCAGTTCCAGCAGGGGGCTGCGGACAGATACGCAGTATTTT. Its translation is CASSSSRGLRTDTQYF.

There are a few counts of this clone. V gene TRBV29-1 combines with J gene TRBJ2-3; TRBD2 might be the D (6 bases). Germline CDR1 is SQVTM and CDR2 is ANQGSEA. V was trimmed by 6 bases and J by 6 bases, leaving 13 bases between them. The CDR3 length is 12 residues. The CDR3 sequence: CSVHTGLDTQYF. The DNA of the CDR3 is TGCAGCGTGCACACGGGACTTGATACGCAGTATTTT.

V gene TRBV6-1 combines with J gene TRBJ1-3; 9 bases are shared with TRBD1. The CDR3 has 18 amino acids. Per the germline V gene, CDR1 is MNHNS and CDR2 is SASEGT. V was clipped by 4 bases and J by 2 bases; unmatched bases: 12. The CDR3 is CASSVGQGFEMAGNTIYF. CDR3 coding DNA: TGTGCCAGCAGTGTTGGACAGGGGTTCGAGATGGCTGGAAACACCATATATTTT.

CDR3 sequence: CASSVPAGPTNTGELFF. The CDR3 coding sequence is TGTGCCAGCAGCGTACCAGCCGGTCCGACGAACACCGGGGAGCTGTTTTTT. This chain joins TRBV9 and TRBJ2-2, with D hard to call. V lost 1 base and J 0 bases, leaving 13 bases between the germline ends. Germline-derived CDR1 and CDR2 are SGDLS and YYNGEE. The CDR3 runs 17 residues.

The V gene is TRBV11-2, the J gene TRBJ1-1, with D possibly being TRBD1 (5 bases). V was cut by 1 base and J by 3 bases, with 9 bases left in between. Germline V CDR1 and CDR2: SGHAT, FQNNGV. CDR3 size: 14 residues. The CDR3 sequence: CASSLVGGDTEAFF. CDR3 bases: TGTGCCAGCAGCTTAGTTGGAGGGGACACTGAAGCTTTCTTT.

This chain connects TRBV28 to TRBJ2-7, with D possibly being TRBD2 (6 bases). V dropped 3 bases and J dropped 1 base, with 16 bases sitting between them. The CDR3 is 16 residues long. Germline CDR1 and CDR2: MDHEN and SYDVKM. In nucleotides, the CDR3 is TGTGCCAGCAGTTTGGGGGATTGGGGGAGGTCCTACGAGCAGTACTTC. Translating it yields CASSLGDWGRSYEQYF.